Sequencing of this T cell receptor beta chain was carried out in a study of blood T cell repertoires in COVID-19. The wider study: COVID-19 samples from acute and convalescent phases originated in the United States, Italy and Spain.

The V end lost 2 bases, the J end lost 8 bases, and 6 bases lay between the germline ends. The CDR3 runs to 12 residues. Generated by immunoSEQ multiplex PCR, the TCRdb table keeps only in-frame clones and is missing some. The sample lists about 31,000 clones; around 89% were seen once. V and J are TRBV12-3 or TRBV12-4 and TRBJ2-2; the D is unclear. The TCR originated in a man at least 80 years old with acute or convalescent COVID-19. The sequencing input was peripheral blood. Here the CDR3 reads CASSLFVGELFF. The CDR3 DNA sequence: TGTGCCAGCAGTTTATTCGTGGGGGAGCTGTTTTTT.